The source of this TCR beta chain is a study of cytomegalovirus exposure and HLA in healthy donors. Whole-study context: Early release data held 75 million to 100 million unique TCRs from HLA-typed donors.

The CDR3 has 13 residues. Germline loops: CDR1 MNHEY, CDR2 SVGAGI. V dropped 6 bases and J dropped 8 bases, with 16 bases sitting between them. A remark on this clone: The antigen remains unidentified.

PCR employed 60 Vbeta and 13 Jbeta primers. Here immunoSEQ multiplex PCR was the method, and the copy in TCRdb shows in-frame clones only, minus some. Altogether 55,000 to 80,000 clones are present, over 70% being singletons, with the ten largest covering roughly 7.7%. Study-wide points: Researchers reported in a later analysis that a missense DCLRE1C variant was tied to TCR beta V- and J-gene trimming. In a later analysis, DRB1 alleles had the most associated TCRs; HLA-C alleles the fewest. Later analysis identified several of the most significant clusters that appeared linked to common viral pathogens.

Sequencing was done on a sample of PBMCs. The chain carries TRBV6-5 and TRBJ1-2, with D maybe TRBD1 (6 bases). This receptor was identified in a man between 60 and 70 years old in good health and CMV-seropositive. CDR3 amino acids: CASSPTGTWGYTF. CDR3 coding DNA: TGTGCCAGCAGCCCAACAGGGACGTGGGGCTACACCTTC.